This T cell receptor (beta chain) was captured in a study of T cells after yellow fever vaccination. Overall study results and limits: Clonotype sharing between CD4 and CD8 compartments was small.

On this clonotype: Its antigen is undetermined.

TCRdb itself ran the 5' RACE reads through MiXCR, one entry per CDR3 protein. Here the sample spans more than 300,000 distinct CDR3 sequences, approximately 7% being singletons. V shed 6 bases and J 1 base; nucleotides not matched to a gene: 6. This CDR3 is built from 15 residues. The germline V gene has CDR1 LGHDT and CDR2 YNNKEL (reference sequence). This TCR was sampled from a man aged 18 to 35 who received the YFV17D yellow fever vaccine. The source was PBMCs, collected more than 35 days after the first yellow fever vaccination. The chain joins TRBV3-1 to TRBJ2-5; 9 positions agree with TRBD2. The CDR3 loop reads CASRHSGGPQETQYF. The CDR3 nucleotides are TGTGCCAGCAGACACAGCGGGGGGCCCCAAGAGACCCAGTACTTC.